The 20 T cell receptor beta chains reported below all come from one sample, sequenced in a study of T-cell reconstitution after alpha-beta-depleted transplantation in children. The library targeted TCRbeta and was prepared with unique molecular identifiers. MiXCR was run by TCRdb on the PCR reads, yielding one entry per CDR3 protein. The table records 220,000 or so distinct CDR3 sequences, roughly 8.2% of them present only once. This sample comprised PBMCs, mostly from graft donor cells, obtained 180 days after TCRalphabeta/CD19-depleted stem cell transplant. All receptors derive from a male patient between 5 and 17 years old who had a stem cell transplant for acute lymphoblastic leukemia, so the T cells may come from the graft donor.

This clonotype has at least ten counts. The rearrangement uses TRBV12-3 or TRBV12-4 and TRBJ1-4, with D unclear. V dropped 0 bases and J dropped 13 bases, with 12 bases sitting between them. This CDR3 is built from 13 residues. The CDR3 bases are TGTGCCAGCAGTTTAGCCGTAAGTGGAATACTGTTTTTT. This codes for CASSLAVSGILFF.

There are many counts of this clonotype. V and J are TRBV12-3 or TRBV12-4 and TRBJ1-4, with D uncertain. The V and J ends lost 6 bases and 8 bases respectively, with 10 bases between them. This CDR3 spans 12 amino acids. In nucleotides, the CDR3 is TGTGCCAGCAGAACCCGGACGGAAAAACTGTTTTTT. Its translation: CASRTRTEKLFF.

This clonotype was recorded at least ten times. This chain joins TRBV11-2 and TRBJ1-6; 11 bases align to TRBD1. This CDR3 region has 15 residues. Trimming cost V 5 bases and J 7 bases; bases outside gene matches: 4. CDR1 and CDR2 from the germline V gene are SGHAT and FQNNGV. The CDR3 nucleotides are TGTGCCAGCAGCATCCGGGACAGGGGGAATTCACCCCTCCACTTT. This encodes CASSIRDRGNSPLHF.

This clonotype was observed a few times. The chain is built from TRBV5-1 and TRBJ2-7; TRBD2 agrees at 7 bases. Trimming at V came to 4 bases and at J to 1 base, leaving 8 bases not matched to a gene. Per germline, CDR1 SGHRS and CDR2 YFSETQ. CDR3 size: 15 residues. The CDR3 bases are TGCGCCAGCAGCCAATCCACGGGAGGTTCCTACGAGCAGTACTTC. Protein product: CASSQSTGGSYEQYF.

This clonotype was detected many times. The chain employs TRBV3-1 and TRBJ1-5, with D maybe TRBD1 (6 bases). This CDR3 has 15 amino acids. Germline CDR1 and CDR2: LGHDT and YNNKEL (reference sequence). V was trimmed by 5 bases and J by 4 bases, leaving 15 bases between them. This chain's CDR3 is CASSKHPGQNQPQHF. The CDR3 nucleotides read TGTGCCAGCAGCAAGCACCCAGGACAGAATCAGCCCCAGCATTTT.

A few counts support this clonotype. The V call is TRBV18, the J call TRBJ2-1; D is unclear. The germline V gene has CDR1 KGHSH and CDR2 LQKENI. This CDR3 region has 14 residues. V was clipped by 8 bases and J by 0 bases, with 11 bases between them. CDR3 coding DNA: TGTGCCAGCCAGAAATCGAGCTCCTACAATGAGCAGTTCTTC. Translated: CASQKSSSYNEQFF. The whole variable domain, remainder taken from reference TRBV18 and TRBJ2-1, is NAGVMQNPRHLVRRRGQEARLRCSPMKGHSHVYWYRQLPEEGLKFMVYLQKENIIDESGMPKERFSAEFPKEGPSILRIQQVVRGDSAAYFCASQKSSSYNEQFFGPGTRLTVL.

This clonotype occurred many times. The V call is TRBV18, the J call TRBJ2-7, with 13 positions matching TRBD2. Trimming took 2 bases from V and 6 from J; bases not matched to a gene: 13. Germline V gene lookup returns CDR1 KGHSH and CDR2 LQKENI. The CDR3 sequence is 18 residues long. In DNA, the CDR3 is TGTGCCAGCTCACCAGAGGGAAGGGGACTAGCGGGATTTCTCGAGCAGTACTTC. This gives the protein CASSPEGRGLAGFLEQYF.

The chain links TRBV28 to TRBJ2-5; possibly TRBD2 for D (6 bases). The germline CDR1 and CDR2 sequences are MDHEN and SYDVKM. The V gene lost 1 base and the J gene lost 5 bases, with 14 bases spanning the gap. The length of the CDR3 is 15 residues. The chain's CDR3 is CASSLFGRSGETQYF. CDR3 bases: TGTGCCAGCAGTTTATTCGGGAGAAGCGGTGAGACCCAGTACTTC.

This clonotype was observed at least ten times. The chain is built from TRBV5-1 and TRBJ2-1, with a weak D call TRBD2 (6 bases). The ends were cut back, 1 base at V and 1 base at J, with 12 bases in the middle. Germline V CDR1 and CDR2: SGHRS, YFSETQ. The CDR3 consists of 16 residues. For the CDR3, the DNA is TGCGCCAGCAGCTTGAGAGCGGGCAATTCCTACAATGAGCAGTTCTTC. Encoded protein: CASSLRAGNSYNEQFF.

This chain links TRBV19 with TRBJ1-2, with TRBD1 as a possible D gene (5 bases). In germline, CDR1 is LNHDA, CDR2 SQIVND (reference sequence). The CDR3 runs 15 residues. V was trimmed by 3 bases and J by 6 bases, leaving 17 bases between them. The chain's CDR3 is CASSILQGLGDGYTF. The CDR3 DNA reads TGTGCCAGTAGTATCCTCCAGGGCCTGGGGGATGGCTACACCTTC.

The rearrangement uses TRBV4-3 and TRBJ2-5, with D perhaps TRBD2 (7 bases). The CDR3 loop spans 16 amino acids. V lost 4 bases and J 4 bases, leaving 19 bases between the germline ends. Germline CDR1 LGHNA, CDR2 YSLEER. CDR3 nucleotide sequence: TGCGCCAGCAGCCCCGCGCCGAGGGGGGGCGGAGAGACCCAGTACTTC. Translation: CASSPAPRGGGETQYF.

This clonotype was detected only a few times. The chain is built from TRBV28 and TRBJ1-6, with 9 bases identical to TRBD1. Germline CDR1 MDHEN, CDR2 SYDVKM. CDR3 length equals 13 residues. V was pared by 7 bases and J by 9 bases, with 4 bases of the junction left unmatched. CDR3 in amino acids: CASIRDRASPLHF. The CDR3 region has the DNA TGTGCCAGCATACGGGACAGGGCTTCACCCCTCCACTTT.

This clonotype has only a few counts. The rearrangement links TRBV19 to TRBJ1-5; 8 nucleotides agree with TRBD1. This CDR3 is 15 amino acids long. Germline loops: CDR1 LNHDA, CDR2 SQIVND (reference sequence). Losses at the gene ends were 4 bases for V and 1 base for J; bases not matched to a gene: 3. Written as DNA, the CDR3 is TGTGCCAGTAGTACGACAGGGGTAAGCAATCAGCCCCAGCATTTT. Its protein product is CASSTTGVSNQPQHF.

This clonotype occurred many times. The chain employs TRBV11-2 and TRBJ2-5, with D unclear. Trimming stripped 4 bases from V and 8 bases from J, with 11 bases between. Germline V gives CDR1 SGHAT, CDR2 FQNNGV. The CDR3 loop spans 12 amino acids. The CDR3 DNA is TGTGCCAGCAGCTCCCGTGACCCAACCCAGTACTTC. Amino acids: CASSSRDPTQYF.

This clonotype was observed at least ten times. The gene calls are TRBV5-1 and TRBJ2-3, with 7 positions matching TRBD1. The CDR3 consists of 12 residues. Germline trimming cut 5 bases from V and 3 bases from J; bases unmatched to any gene: 0. Germline values: CDR1 SGHRS, CDR2 YFSETQ. CDR3 bases: TGCGCCAGCAGGACAGGGACAGATACGCAGTATTTT. The encoded protein is CASRTGTDTQYF.

The sample holds many counts of this clonotype. The chain carries TRBV5-5 and TRBJ1-1, with 7 nucleotides matching TRBD1. CDR3 length: 16 amino acids. V dropped 3 bases and J dropped 1; count of bases not matched to a gene: 9. Germline-derived CDR1 and CDR2 are SGHKS and YYEKEE (reference sequence). The CDR3 loop is CASSWDRPRSNTEAFF. The CDR3, as DNA: TGTGCCAGCAGCTGGGACAGACCACGCTCGAACACTGAAGCTTTCTTT.

This clonotype was detected many times. This chain joins TRBV9 and TRBJ2-3; D is ambiguous. Germline assignment: CDR1 SGDLS and CDR2 YYNGEE. The CDR3 spans 14 residues. Trimming stripped 3 bases from V and 6 bases from J, with 14 bases between. The CDR3 region is CASSAITPVDTQYF. Here the CDR3 DNA reads TGTGCCAGCAGCGCAATAACCCCGGTTGATACGCAGTATTTT.

This clonotype was seen at least ten times. The gene calls are TRBV5-1 and TRBJ2-1; D might be TRBD1 or TRBD2, each matching 5 bases. The CDR3 runs 18 residues. Germline V lookup: CDR1 SGHRS, CDR2 YFSETQ. V was clipped by 5 bases and J by 0 bases, with 21 bases between them. CDR3 nucleotide sequence: TGCGCCAGCAGTTTGAAGGGGAGAGTCGGAAGCTCCTACAATGAGCAGTTCTTC. It yields the protein CASSLKGRVGSSYNEQFF.

This clonotype has a count of ten or more. This chain joins TRBV20-1 and TRBJ2-1; maybe TRBD1 (5 bases). Trimming cost V 3 bases and J 2 bases, with 17 bases left between them. Germline CDR1 reads DFQATT; CDR2 reads SNEGSKA (reference sequence). The CDR3 loop spans 16 amino acids. The CDR3 reads CSASFRAAGPYNEQFF. DNA of the CDR3: TGCAGTGCTAGTTTTAGGGCGGCAGGGCCCTACAATGAGCAGTTCTTC.

The chain has TRBV18 and TRBJ2-5; D is unclear. This CDR3 is built from 15 residues. The V end was cut by 3 bases, the J end by 3 bases, with 14 bases between. The V gene's germline CDR1 is KGHSH and CDR2 LQKENI. CDR3 protein: CASSPSLGRKETQYF. The CDR3 bases are TGTGCCAGCTCACCCTCCCTAGGACGGAAAGAGACCCAGTACTTC.